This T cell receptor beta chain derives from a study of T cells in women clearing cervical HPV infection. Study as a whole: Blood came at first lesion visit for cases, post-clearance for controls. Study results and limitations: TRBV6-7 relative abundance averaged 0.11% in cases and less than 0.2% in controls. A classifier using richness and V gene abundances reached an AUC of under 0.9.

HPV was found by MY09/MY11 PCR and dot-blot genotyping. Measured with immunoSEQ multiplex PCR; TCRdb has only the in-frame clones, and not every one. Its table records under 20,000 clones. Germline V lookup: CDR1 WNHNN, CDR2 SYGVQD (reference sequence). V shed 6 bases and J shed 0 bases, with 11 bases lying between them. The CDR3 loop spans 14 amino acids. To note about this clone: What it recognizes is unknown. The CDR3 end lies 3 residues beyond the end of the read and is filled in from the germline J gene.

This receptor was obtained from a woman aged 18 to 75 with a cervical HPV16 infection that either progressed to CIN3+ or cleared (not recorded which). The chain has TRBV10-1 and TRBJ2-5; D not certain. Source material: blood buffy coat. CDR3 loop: CASSPDSYQETQYF. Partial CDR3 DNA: TGCGCCAGCAGCCCTGACTCGTACCAAGAGACC.